One sample yielded the 6 T cell receptor beta chains listed below, sequenced in a study of shared clonotypes between healthy human individuals. Repertoires were generated with immunoSEQ multiplex PCR, while TCRdb's copy carries only in-frame clones and drops some. The data contain 2 million to 2.5 million clones, just over 90% of them singletons. The sequenced sample was naive CD4+ T cells from PBMCs. Subset indicated: CD45RA+ positively selected. Source of these receptors: a man aged 18 to 30 in good health. Some clones in this sample may be carry-over from other donors' samples.

J is TRBJ2-1 and V is TRBV6-1, with 7 bases matching TRBD2. The ends lost 11 bases at V and 2 bases at J; junction bases unmatched: 9. The CDR3 is made up of 14 amino acids. Germline V lookup: CDR1 MNHNS, CDR2 SASEGT. CDR3 sequence reads: CAAIPSGTYNEQFF. CDR3 coding DNA: TGTGCCGCCATACCCAGCGGGACCTACAATGAGCAGTTCTTC.

The chain combines TRBV7-2 with TRBJ2-1; TRBD2 agrees at 14 bases. The germline V gene has CDR1 SGHTA and CDR2 FQGNSA. The CDR3 is made up of 14 amino acids. Trimming removed 3 bases from V and 15 bases from J; junction bases left unmatched: 7. CDR3 protein: CASSFGTSGSPSFF. The CDR3 coding sequence is TGTGCCAGCAGCTTCGGGACTAGCGGGAGCCCCTCGTTCTTC.

This clone was found once. This chain uses TRBV2 with TRBJ2-2; 8 bases match TRBD1. V trimming: 7 bases; J trimming: 5 bases; junction bases outside the gene matches: 6. There are 14 residues in the CDR3. Germline V gives CDR1 SNHLY, CDR2 FYNNEI. CDR3 protein: CASMRQGSTGELFF. The CDR3 DNA reads as TGTGCCAGCATGCGACAGGGGAGTACCGGGGAGCTGTTTTTT.

The J gene is TRBJ2-1, the V gene TRBV20-1; D is uncertain. Germline CDR1 DFQATT, CDR2 SNEGSKA (reference sequence). This CDR3 comprises 10 residues. The V and J ends lost 5 bases and 8 bases respectively, with 7 bases between them. CDR3 sequence reads: CSASVHEQFF. CDR3 in DNA: TGCAGTGCTTCAGTCCATGAGCAGTTCTTC.

The rearrangement joins TRBV5-6 to TRBJ2-1, with 9 bases identical to TRBD1. Germline V lookup: CDR1 SGHDT, CDR2 YYEEEE. V shed 6 bases, J shed 6 bases, and the junction held 19 bases outside the gene matches. This CDR3 is built from 18 residues. The CDR3 region is CASTLGTGSLKRGNEQFF. In nucleotides, the CDR3 is TGTGCCAGCACCCTGGGGACAGGGAGCCTGAAACGGGGCAATGAGCAGTTCTTC.

This clone has a handful of counts. The chain employs TRBV4-2 and TRBJ1-1; 7 positions agree with TRBD1. This CDR3 region has 13 residues. Germline CDR1 reads LGHNA; CDR2 reads YNFKEQ. The V gene end was trimmed by 0 bases and the J gene end by 10 bases; junction bases not matched to a gene: 5. CDR3 DNA sequence: TGTGCCAGCAGCCAAGATGAAGGGGGCGTAGCTTTCTTT. As protein: CASSQDEGGVAFF.